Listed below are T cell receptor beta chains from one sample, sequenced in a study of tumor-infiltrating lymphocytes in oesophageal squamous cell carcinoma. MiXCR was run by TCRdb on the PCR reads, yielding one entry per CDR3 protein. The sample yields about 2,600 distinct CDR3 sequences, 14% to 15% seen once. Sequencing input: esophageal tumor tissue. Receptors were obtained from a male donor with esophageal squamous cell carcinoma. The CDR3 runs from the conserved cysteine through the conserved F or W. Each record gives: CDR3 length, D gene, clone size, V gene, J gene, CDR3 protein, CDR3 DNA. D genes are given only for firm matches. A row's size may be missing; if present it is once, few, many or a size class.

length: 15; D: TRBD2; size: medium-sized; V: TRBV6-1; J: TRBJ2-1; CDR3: CASVYGGSSYNEQFF; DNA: TGTGCCAGCGTGTACGGGGGGAGCTCCTACAATGAGCAGTTCTTC
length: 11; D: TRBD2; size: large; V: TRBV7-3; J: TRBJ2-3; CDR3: CASSPGGPQYF; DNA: TGTGCCAGCAGCCCGGGGGGGCCGCAGTATTTT
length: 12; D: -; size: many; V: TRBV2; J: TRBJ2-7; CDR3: CASSRVFYEQYF; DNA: TGTGCCAGCAGTCGGGTATTCTACGAGCAGTACTTC
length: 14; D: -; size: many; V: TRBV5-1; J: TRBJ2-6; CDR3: CASSLISGANVLTF; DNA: TGCGCCAGCAGCTTGATCTCTGGGGCCAACGTCCTGACTTTC
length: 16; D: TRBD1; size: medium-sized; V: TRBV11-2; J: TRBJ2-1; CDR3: CASSQDRDRGDNEQFF; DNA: TGTGCCAGCAGCCAAGATCGGGACAGGGGGGACAATGAGCAGTTCTTC
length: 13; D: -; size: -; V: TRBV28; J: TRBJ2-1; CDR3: CASRLTGINEQFF; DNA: TGTGCCAGCAGATTAACAGGGATCAATGAGCAGTTCTTC
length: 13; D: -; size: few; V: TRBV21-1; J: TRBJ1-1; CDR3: CAIRLHLNTEAFF; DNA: TGTGCCATCCGATTACACCTGAACACTGAAGCTTTCTTT
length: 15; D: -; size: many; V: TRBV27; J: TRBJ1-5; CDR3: CASSLEGYSNQPQHF; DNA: TGTGCCAGCAGTTTAGAGGGCTATAGCAATCAGCCCCAGCATTTT
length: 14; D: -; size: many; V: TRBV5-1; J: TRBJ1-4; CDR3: CASKGISTNEKLFF; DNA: TGCGCCAGCAAAGGAATCTCAACTAATGAAAAACTGTTTTTT
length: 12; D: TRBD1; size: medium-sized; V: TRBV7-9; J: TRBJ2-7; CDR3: CASSLQGDEQYF; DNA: TGTGCCAGCAGCTTACAGGGGGACGAGCAGTACTTC
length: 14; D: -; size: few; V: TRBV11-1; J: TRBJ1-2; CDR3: CASSPDRPRYGYTF; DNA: TGTGCCAGCAGCCCCGACAGGCCGCGCTATGGCTACACCTTC
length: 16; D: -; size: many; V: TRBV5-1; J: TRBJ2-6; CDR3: CASSPSVGAGANVLTF; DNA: TGCGCCAGCAGCCCCAGCGTGGGTGCTGGGGCCAACGTCCTGACTTTC
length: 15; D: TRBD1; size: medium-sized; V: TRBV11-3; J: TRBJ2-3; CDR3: CASSPRQGDTDTQYF; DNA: TGTGCCAGCAGCCCGCGACAGGGGGACACAGATACGCAGTATTTT
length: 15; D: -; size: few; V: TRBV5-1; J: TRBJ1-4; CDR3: CASRAGRGEGEKLFF; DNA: TGCGCCAGCAGGGCCGGACGGGGCGAAGGGGAAAAACTGTTTTTT
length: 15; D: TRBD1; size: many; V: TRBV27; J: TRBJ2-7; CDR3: CASGPTGWSHYEQYF; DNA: TGTGCCAGCGGACCGACAGGGTGGTCCCACTACGAGCAGTACTTC
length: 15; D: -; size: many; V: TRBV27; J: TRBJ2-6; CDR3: CASRTGFSGANVLTF; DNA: TGTGCCAGCAGGACGGGATTCTCTGGGGCCAACGTCCTGACTTTC
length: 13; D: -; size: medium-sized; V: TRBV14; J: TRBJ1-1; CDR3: CASSQANGGEAFF; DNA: TGTGCCAGCAGCCAAGCAAACGGTGGGGAAGCTTTCTTT
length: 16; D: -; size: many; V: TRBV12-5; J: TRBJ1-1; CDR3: CASGPGRGNGNTEAFF; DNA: TGTGCTAGTGGCCCTGGACGGGGAAACGGGAACACTGAAGCTTTCTTT
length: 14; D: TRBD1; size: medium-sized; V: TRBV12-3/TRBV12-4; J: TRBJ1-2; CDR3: CASSPWTGGYGYTF; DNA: TGTGCCAGCAGTCCGTGGACAGGGGGATATGGCTACACCTTC
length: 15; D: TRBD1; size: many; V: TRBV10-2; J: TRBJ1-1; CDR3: CASSESRQGATEAFF; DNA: TGCGCCAGCAGTGAGTCGAGGCAGGGGGCCACTGAAGCTTTCTTT
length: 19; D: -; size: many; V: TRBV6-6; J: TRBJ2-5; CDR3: CASSLMVRGGGLSSQTQYF; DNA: TGTGCCAGCAGTTTAATGGTTAGGGGGGGGGGCCTTTCATCACAGACCCAGTACTTC
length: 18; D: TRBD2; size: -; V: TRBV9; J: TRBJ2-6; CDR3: CASSGGLAGTSGANVLTF; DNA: TGTGCCAGCAGCGGGGGACTAGCGGGTACTTCTGGGGCCAACGTCCTGACTTTC
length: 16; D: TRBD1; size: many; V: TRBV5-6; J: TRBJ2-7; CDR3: CASTFISGTGDYEQYF; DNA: TGTGCCAGCACATTCATCTCCGGGACAGGGGACTACGAGCAGTACTTC
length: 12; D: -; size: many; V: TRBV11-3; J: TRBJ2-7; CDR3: CASSLSGDEQYF; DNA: TGTGCCAGCAGCTTATCCGGGGACGAGCAGTACTTC
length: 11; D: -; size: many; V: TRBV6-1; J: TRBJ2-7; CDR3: CASRYENEQYF; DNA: TGTGCCAGCCGATATGAGAATGAGCAGTACTTC
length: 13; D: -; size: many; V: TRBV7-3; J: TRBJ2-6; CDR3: CASSSRYWLHLRF; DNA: -
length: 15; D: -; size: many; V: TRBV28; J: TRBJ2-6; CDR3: CASKTEGSGANVLTF; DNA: TGTGCCAGCAAAACCGAGGGGTCTGGGGCCAACGTCCTGACTTTC
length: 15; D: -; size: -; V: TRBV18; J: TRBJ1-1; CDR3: CASSHQIAMNTEAFF; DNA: TGTGCCAGCTCCCATCAAATTGCAATGAACACTGAAGCTTTCTTT
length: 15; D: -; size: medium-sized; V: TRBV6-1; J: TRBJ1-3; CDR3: CASSPRRFSGNTIYF; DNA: TGTGCCAGCAGTCCACGTCGTTTCTCTGGAAACACCATATATTTT
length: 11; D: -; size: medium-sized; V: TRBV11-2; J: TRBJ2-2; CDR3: CASSLVGELFF; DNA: TGTGCCAGCAGCTTAGTCGGGGAGCTGTTTTTT
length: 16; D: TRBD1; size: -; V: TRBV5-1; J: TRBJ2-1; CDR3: CASSREPVRQGLEQFF; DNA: TGCGCCAGCAGCCGTGAACCAGTCCGACAGGGGCTTGAGCAGTTCTTC
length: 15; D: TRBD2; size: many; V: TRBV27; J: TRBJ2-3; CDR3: CASRVGRGGSDTQYF; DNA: TGTGCCAGCAGGGTTGGGCGGGGGGGCTCAGATACGCAGTATTTT
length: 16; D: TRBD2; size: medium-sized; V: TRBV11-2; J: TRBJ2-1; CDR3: CASSLGAGSSYNEQFF; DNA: TGTGCCAGCAGCTTAGGAGCGGGGAGCTCCTACAATGAGCAGTTCTTC
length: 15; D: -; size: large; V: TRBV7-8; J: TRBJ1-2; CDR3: CASSLFQGPSYGYTF; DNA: TGTGCCAGCAGCTTATTCCAGGGTCCGAGCTATGGCTACACCTTC
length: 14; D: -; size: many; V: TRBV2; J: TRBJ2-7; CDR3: CASSERGFAYEQYF; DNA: TGTGCCAGCAGTGAAAGGGGATTCGCCTACGAGCAGTACTTC
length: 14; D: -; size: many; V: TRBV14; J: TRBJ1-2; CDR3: CASSHLAGRDGYTF; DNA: TGTGCCAGCAGCCACCTCGCCGGCAGGGATGGCTACACCTTC
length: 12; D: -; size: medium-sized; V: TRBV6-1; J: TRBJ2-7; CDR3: CASSVPPYEQYF; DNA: TGTGCCAGCAGTGTTCCTCCCTACGAGCAGTACTTC
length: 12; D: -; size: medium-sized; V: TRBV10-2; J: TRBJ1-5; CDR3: CARGTSNQPQHF; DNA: TGCGCCAGGGGGACATCCAATCAGCCCCAGCATTTT
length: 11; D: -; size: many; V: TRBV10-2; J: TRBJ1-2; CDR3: CASQDREGYTF; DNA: TGCGCCAGCCAGGATCGGGAGGGCTACACCTTC
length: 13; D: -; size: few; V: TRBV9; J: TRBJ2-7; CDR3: CASSVEGWNEQYF; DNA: TGTGCCAGCAGCGTAGAGGGGTGGAACGAGCAGTACTTC